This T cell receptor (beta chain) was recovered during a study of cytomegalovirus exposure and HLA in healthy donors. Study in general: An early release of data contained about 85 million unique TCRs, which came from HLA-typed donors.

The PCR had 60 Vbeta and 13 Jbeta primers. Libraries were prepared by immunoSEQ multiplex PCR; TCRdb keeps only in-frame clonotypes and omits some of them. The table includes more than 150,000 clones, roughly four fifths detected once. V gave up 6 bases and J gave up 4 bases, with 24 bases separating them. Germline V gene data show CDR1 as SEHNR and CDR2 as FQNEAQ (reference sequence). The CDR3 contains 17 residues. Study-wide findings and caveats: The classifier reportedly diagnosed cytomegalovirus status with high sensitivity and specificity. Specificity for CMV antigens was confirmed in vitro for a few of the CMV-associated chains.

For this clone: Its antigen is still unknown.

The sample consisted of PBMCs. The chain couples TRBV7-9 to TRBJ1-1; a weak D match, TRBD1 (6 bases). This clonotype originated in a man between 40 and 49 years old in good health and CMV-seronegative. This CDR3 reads CASSPKQLLGAGTEAFF. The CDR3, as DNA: TGTGCCAGCAGTCCTAAGCAACTATTGGGGGCTGGCACTGAAGCTTTCTTT.